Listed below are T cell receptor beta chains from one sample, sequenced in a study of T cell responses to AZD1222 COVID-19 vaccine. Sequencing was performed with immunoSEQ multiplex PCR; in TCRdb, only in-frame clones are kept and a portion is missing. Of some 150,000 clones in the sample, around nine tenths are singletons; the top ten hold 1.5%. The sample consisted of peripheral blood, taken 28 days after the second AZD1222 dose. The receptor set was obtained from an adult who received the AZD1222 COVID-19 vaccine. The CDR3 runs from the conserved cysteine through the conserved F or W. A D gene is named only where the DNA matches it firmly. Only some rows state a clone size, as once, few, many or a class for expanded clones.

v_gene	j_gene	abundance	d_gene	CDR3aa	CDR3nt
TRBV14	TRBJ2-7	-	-	CASSQVIYEQYF	TGTGCCAGCAGCCAAGTAATCTACGAGCAGTACTTC
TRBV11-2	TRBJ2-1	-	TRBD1	CASSLSGFLGGVSSNEQFF	TGTGCCAGCAGCTTATCGGGCTTTTTAGGGGGCGTTTCTTCCAATGAGCAGTTCTTC
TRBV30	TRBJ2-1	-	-	CAWSHNNEQFF	TGTGCCTGGAGTCATAACAATGAGCAGTTCTTC
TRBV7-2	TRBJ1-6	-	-	CASSPQAGPGYNSPLHF	TGTGCCAGCAGCCCCCAGGCAGGGCCCGGATATAATTCACCCCTCCACTTT
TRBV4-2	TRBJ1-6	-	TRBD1	CASSQDGSTGRSSPLHF	TGTGCCAGCAGCCAAGATGGCTCGACAGGGAGAAGTTCACCCCTCCACTTT
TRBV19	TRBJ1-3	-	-	CASSMKGAGNTIYF	TGTGCCAGTAGTATGAAAGGGGCTGGAAACACCATATATTTT
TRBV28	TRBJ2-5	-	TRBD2	CASLAGDQETQYF	TGTGCCAGCCTAGCGGGAGACCAAGAGACCCAGTACTTC
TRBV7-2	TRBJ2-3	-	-	CASSQGLKSTDTQYF	TGTGCCAGCAGCCAAGGACTGAAAAGCACAGATACGCAGTATTTT
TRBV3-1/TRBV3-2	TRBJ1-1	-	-	CASSRWGAEAFF	TGTGCCAGCAGCCGGTGGGGAGCCGAAGCTTTCTTT
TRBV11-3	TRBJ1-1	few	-	CALGEGNTEAFF	TGTGCCCTGGGGGAGGGGAACACTGAAGCTTTCTTT
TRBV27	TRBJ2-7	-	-	CASSAIGRVSGEQYF	TGTGCCAGCAGTGCTATAGGACGGGTCTCCGGCGAGCAGTACTTC
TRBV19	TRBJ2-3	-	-	CASSVLSTDTQYF	TGTGCCAGTAGCGTGTTAAGCACAGATACGCAGTATTTT
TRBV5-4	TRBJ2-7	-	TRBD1	CASSSGQAPDEQYF	TGTGCCAGCAGCTCGGGACAGGCTCCAGACGAGCAGTACTTC
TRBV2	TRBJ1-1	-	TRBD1	CASPGGSTEAFF	TGTGCCAGCCCAGGGGGGAGCACTGAAGCTTTCTTT
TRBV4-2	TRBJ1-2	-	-	CASSQGVEDSYGYTF	TGTGCCAGCAGCCAAGGGGTCGAGGACAGCTATGGCTACACCTTC
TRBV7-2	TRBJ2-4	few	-	CASSTGGGQNIQYF	TGTGCCAGCAGCACCGGAGGAGGTCAAAACATTCAGTACTTC
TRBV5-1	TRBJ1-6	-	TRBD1	CASSLAQGQGAYSPLHF	TGCGCCAGCAGCTTGGCTCAGGGACAGGGGGCATACTCACCCCTCCACTTT
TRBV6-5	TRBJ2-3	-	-	CASSNPGRNTQYF	TGTGCCAGCAGCAACCCCGGAAGGAATACGCAGTATTTT
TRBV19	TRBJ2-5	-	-	CASSSSRETQYF	TGTGCCAGTAGTAGCTCCCGAGAGACCCAGTACTTC
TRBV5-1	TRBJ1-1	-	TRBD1	CASGRRTGGQSEAFF	TGCGCCAGCGGGCGTCGGACAGGGGGCCAGAGTGAAGCTTTCTTT
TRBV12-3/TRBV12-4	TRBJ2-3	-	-	CASKPGDTDTQYF	TGTGCCAGCAAGCCGGGGGACACAGATACGCAGTATTTT
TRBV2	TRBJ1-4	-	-	CASGGGNEKLFF	TGTGCCAGCGGCGGGGGTAATGAAAAACTGTTTTTT
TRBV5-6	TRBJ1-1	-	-	CASSSGVRTEAFF	TGTGCCAGCAGCTCTGGGGTGCGGACTGAAGCTTTCTTT
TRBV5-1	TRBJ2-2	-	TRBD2	CASSRLAGANTGELFF	TGCGCCAGCAGCAGGTTAGCGGGGGCGAACACCGGGGAGCTGTTTTTT
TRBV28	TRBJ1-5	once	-	CASISATEGNQPQHF	TGTGCCAGCATTTCAGCCACGGAGGGCAATCAGCCCCAGCATTTT
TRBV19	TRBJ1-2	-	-	CASSQIQSGAGYTF	TGTGCCAGTAGTCAAATTCAATCAGGGGCTGGCTACACCTTC
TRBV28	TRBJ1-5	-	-	CASRRDYNQPQHF	TGTGCCAGCAGACGAGACTACAATCAGCCCCAGCATTTT
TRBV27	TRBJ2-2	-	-	CASTLRVGTGELFF	TGTGCCAGCACGCTCAGGGTAGGCACCGGGGAGCTGTTTTTT
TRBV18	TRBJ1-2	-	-	CASSQSTAWPMGYTF	TGTGCCAGCTCACAGTCGACGGCCTGGCCTATGGGCTACACCTTC
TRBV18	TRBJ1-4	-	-	CASSRLGPGPNEKLFF	TGTGCCAGCTCAAGACTAGGACCGGGACCGAATGAAAAACTGTTTTTT
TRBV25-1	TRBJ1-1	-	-	CASSRGGMNTEAFF	TGTGCCAGCAGTCGAGGGGGGATGAACACTGAAGCTTTCTTT
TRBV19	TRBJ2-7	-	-	CASSTGTPFPYEQYF	TGTGCCAGTAGTACCGGGACACCCTTCCCCTACGAGCAGTACTTC
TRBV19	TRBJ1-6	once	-	CASSIALYRNSPLHF	TGTGCCAGTAGTATAGCTCTGTATCGTAATTCACCCCTCCACTTT
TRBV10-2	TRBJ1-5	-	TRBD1	CASSEGLGQDNQPQHF	TGCGCCAGCAGTGAGGGATTGGGACAGGACAATCAGCCCCAGCATTTT
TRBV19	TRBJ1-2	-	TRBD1	CASSPRGEGDRIGYTF	TGTGCCAGTAGTCCCCGGGGGGAGGGGGACAGGATTGGCTACACCTTC
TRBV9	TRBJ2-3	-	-	CASSVDRDTQYF	TGTGCCAGCAGCGTAGATCGGGATACGCAGTATTTT
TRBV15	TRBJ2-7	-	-	CATSEAVSYEQYF	TGTGCCACCAGCGAAGCGGTTTCCTACGAGCAGTACTTC
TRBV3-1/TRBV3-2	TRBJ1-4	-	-	CASSHQAEKLFF	TGTGCCAGCAGCCATCAGGCTGAAAAACTGTTTTTT
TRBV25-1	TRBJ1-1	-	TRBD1	CASTTGRTGGMAEAFF	TGTGCCAGCACAACTGGACGCACAGGGGGTATGGCTGAAGCTTTCTTT
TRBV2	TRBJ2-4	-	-	CASGGGTRVKNIQYF	TGTGCCAGCGGTGGAGGAACGCGGGTCAAAAACATTCAGTACTTC
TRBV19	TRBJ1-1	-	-	CASSIVAGWDTEAFF	TGTGCCAGTAGTATAGTAGCAGGTTGGGACACTGAAGCTTTCTTT
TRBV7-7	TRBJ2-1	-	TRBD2	CASSTSSGRRNEQFF	TGTGCTAGCAGCACCTCTAGCGGGAGACGGAATGAGCAGTTCTTC
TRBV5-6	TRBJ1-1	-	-	CASSLVSLAGMNTEAFF	TGTGCCAGCAGCTTGGTTTCGTTAGCCGGGATGAACACTGAAGCTTTCTTT
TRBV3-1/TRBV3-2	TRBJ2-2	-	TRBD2	CASSQDELAGVGTGELFF	TGTGCCAGCAGCCAAGATGAACTAGCGGGAGTAGGAACCGGGGAGCTGTTTTTT
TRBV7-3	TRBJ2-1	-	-	CASSLTGSYSEQFF	TGTGCCAGCAGCTTAACGGGCAGCTACAGTGAGCAGTTCTTC
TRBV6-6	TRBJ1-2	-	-	CASSIKRGYTF	TGTGCCAGCAGCATAAAACGTGGCTACACCTTC
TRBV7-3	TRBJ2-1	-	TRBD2	CASSLSSGRSYEQFF	TGTGCCAGCAGCCTTTCTAGCGGGAGATCATACGAGCAGTTCTTC
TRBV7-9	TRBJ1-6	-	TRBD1	CASSLGTGYNSPLHF	TGTGCCAGCAGCTTAGGGACAGGTTATAATTCACCCCTCCACTTT
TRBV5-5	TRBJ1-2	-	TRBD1	CASSKPGQGSRSYGYTF	TGTGCCAGCAGCAAGCCGGGACAGGGTTCTCGGTCCTATGGCTACACCTTC
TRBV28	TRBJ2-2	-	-	CASRRAPGLGPGGELFF	TGTGCCAGCAGACGCGCCCCAGGACTGGGGCCGGGGGGGGAGCTGTTTTTT
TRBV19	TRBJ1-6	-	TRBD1	CASSPLSGGPFGSPLHF	TGTGCCAGTAGTCCCCTGTCAGGGGGACCCTTTGGTTCACCCCTCCACTTT
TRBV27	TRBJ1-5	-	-	CASSLSEGRGSQHF	TGTGCCAGCAGTTTATCAGAGGGAAGAGGGTCCCAGCATTTT
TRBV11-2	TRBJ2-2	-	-	CASCVGSNTGELFF	TGTGCCAGCTGCGTGGGTTCTAACACCGGGGAGCTGTTTTTT
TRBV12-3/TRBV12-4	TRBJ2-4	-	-	CASRLQGYIQYF	TGTGCCAGCAGGCTACAGGGTTACATTCAGTACTTC